This T cell receptor beta chain was captured in a study of shared T cell receptors in the human thymus. V lost 2 bases, J lost 0 bases, and 6 bases lay in between. In germline, CDR1 is KGHSH, CDR2 LQKENI. CDR3 length: 14 amino acids. Sequencing was performed with immunoSEQ multiplex PCR; in TCRdb, only in-frame clones are kept and a portion is missing. This table has 700,000 to 750,000 clones, 75% to 90% appearing once. Separately, the same data were catalogued under a study of human thymus T cells. As reported in that work: Finnish infants who were healthy and having corrective surgery for congenital heart defects made up the donors. It was from resections taken during corrective heart surgery that the thymus tissue came. Thymic and blood repertoires seemed to show skewed V and J gene use. Related research reported highly overlapping thymic repertoires among unrelated individuals.

The sequencing input was thymocytes. This receptor was obtained from a girl under three years old with a congenital heart defect. The V gene is TRBV18, the J gene TRBJ2-3; D gene ambiguous. The CDR3 DNA sequence: TGTGCCAGCTCACCATACTTTAGCACAGATACGCAGTATTTT. It encodes CASSPYFSTDTQYF.